The 27 T cell receptor beta chains reported below all come from one sample, sequenced in a study of cytomegalovirus exposure and HLA in healthy donors. A multiplex PCR was run with 60 Vbeta primers and 13 Jbeta primers. Assay used: immunoSEQ multiplex PCR; TCRdb lists only in-frame clones, some missing. This sample yields approximately 160,000 clones, of which roughly 82% are seen a single time; about 1.6% belongs to the top ten. The sample was PBMCs. These receptors were obtained from a girl under 18 in good health and CMV-seropositive.

The rearrangement joins TRBV29-1 to TRBJ1-2; TRBD1 matches at 8 bases. Germline V gene lookup returns CDR1 SQVTM and CDR2 ANQGSEA. Germline trimming cut 1 base from V and 4 bases from J; bases unmatched to any gene: 5. The CDR3 length is 14 residues. The CDR3 loop is CSVEGTGRGYGYTF. CDR3 in DNA: TGCAGCGTTGAAGGGACAGGGAGGGGCTATGGCTACACCTTC.

This clone was seen only a few times. V and J are TRBV28 and TRBJ1-2; a possible D gene is TRBD1 (5 bases). The CDR3 is made up of 11 amino acids. Trimming shortened V by 2 bases and J by 7 bases, and 5 bases separated the two germline ends. Germline CDR1 is MDHEN and CDR2 is SYDVKM. The CDR3 sequence: CASSLQGGYTF. In DNA form, the CDR3 reads TGTGCCAGCAGTTTACAGGGTGGCTACACCTTC.

This chain links TRBV5-6 with TRBJ2-1, with D possibly being TRBD1 (5 bases). The V gene's germline CDR1 is SGHDT and CDR2 YYEEEE. This CDR3 is 14 amino acids long. V gave up 0 bases and J gave up 9 bases, with 13 bases separating them. The CDR3 loop is CASSLGQRFGEQFF. CDR3 DNA sequence: TGTGCCAGCAGCTTGGGACAGCGATTTGGTGAGCAGTTCTTC.

This sequence joins TRBV6-5 and TRBJ2-5; 9 bases fit TRBD1. V lost 5 bases to trimming and J lost 4 bases; unmatched junction nucleotides: 8. The CDR3 totals 15 residues. Per germline, CDR1 MNHEY and CDR2 SVGAGI. CDR3: CASSLRQGGTETQYF. The CDR3 nucleotides read TGTGCCAGCAGTCTCCGACAGGGGGGAACAGAGACCCAGTACTTC.

V usage is TRBV6-1 and J usage is TRBJ1-5; tentatively, D is TRBD1 (5 bases). Germline V lookup: CDR1 MNHNS, CDR2 SASEGT. V was cut by 3 bases and J by 0 bases, with 24 bases left in between. The CDR3 length is 20 residues. CDR3 region: CASSDPRPTYRWDSNQPQHF. The CDR3 DNA reads as TGTGCCAGCAGTGACCCGCGGCCTACTTACAGGTGGGATAGCAATCAGCCCCAGCATTTT.

The V gene is TRBV28, the J gene TRBJ2-3, with 10 bases matching TRBD2. Germline V gene lookup returns CDR1 MDHEN and CDR2 SYDVKM. The V segment lost 2 bases and the J segment 2 bases; nucleotides outside the gene matches: 7. CDR3 length equals 17 residues. CDR3 sequence: CASSLVWTSGYTDTQYF. Written as DNA, the CDR3 is TGTGCCAGCAGTTTAGTGTGGACTAGCGGATACACAGATACGCAGTATTTT.

This clone was observed once. This chain joins TRBV5-1 and TRBJ2-2; tentative D call: TRBD1 (6 bases). This CDR3 is 17 amino acids long. Trimming removed 3 bases from V and 5 bases from J, with 20 bases in between. Germline loops: CDR1 SGHRS, CDR2 YFSETQ. For the CDR3, the DNA is TGCGCCAGCAGCTCTGGCGTGGGGGCCCCGCAAACCGGGGAGCTGTTTTTT. Translation gives CASSSGVGAPQTGELFF.

The rearrangement links TRBV7-2 to TRBJ2-7, with 7 bases fitting TRBD1. The length of the CDR3 is 15 residues. Germline CDR1 reads SGHTA; CDR2 reads FQGNSA. V dropped 1 base and J dropped 4; count of bases not matched to a gene: 7. The CDR3 loop is CASSLEGQTLYEQYF. The CDR3, as DNA: TGTGCCAGCAGCTTAGAGGGACAGACTTTATACGAGCAGTACTTC.

V usage is TRBV29-1 and J usage is TRBJ1-4; no clear D. There are 13 residues in the CDR3. Trimming removed 7 bases at V and 3 bases at J, with 12 bases between. Germline V lookup: CDR1 SQVTM, CDR2 ANQGSEA. CDR3 amino acids: CSASGLSNEKLFF. The CDR3 DNA sequence: TGCAGCGCCTCCGGGTTATCTAATGAAAAACTGTTTTTT.

V gene TRBV28 combines with J gene TRBJ2-4; 7 nucleotides align to TRBD2. This CDR3 contains 11 residues. Germline CDR1 MDHEN, CDR2 SYDVKM. The CDR3 sequence is CGREGRDIQYF. CDR3 DNA: TGTGGCAGGGAGGGTAGGGACATTCAGTACTTC.

The chain employs TRBV7-2 and TRBJ2-6; 7 bases match TRBD1. V was pared by 3 bases and J by 1 base, with 9 bases of the junction left unmatched. The CDR3 covers 18 residues. Germline V gene data show CDR1 as SGHTA and CDR2 as FQGNSA. In nucleotides, the CDR3 is TGTGCCAGCAGCTTTAAGAGTCCGGGACAGTCTGGGGCCAACGTCCTGACTTTC. As protein: CASSFKSPGQSGANVLTF.

This chain links TRBV30 with TRBJ1-5; D possibly corresponds to TRBD1 (5 bases). Per germline, CDR1 GTSNPN and CDR2 SVGIG (reference sequence). V gave up 1 base and J gave up 3 bases, with 7 bases separating them. The CDR3 covers 13 residues. The CDR3 sequence: CAWSGQYNQPQHF. DNA of the CDR3: TGTGCCTGGAGTGGACAGTACAATCAGCCCCAGCATTTT.

The V and J genes are TRBV4-3 and TRBJ2-2; 7 nucleotides agree with TRBD1. V trimming: 2 bases; J trimming: 1 base; junction bases outside the gene matches: 4. The CDR3 has 16 amino acids. Germline V gene sequence: CDR1 LGHNA, CDR2 YSLEER. The CDR3 protein is CASSQRTGENTGELFF. The CDR3 bases are TGCGCCAGCAGCCAACGTACAGGGGAGAACACCGGGGAGCTGTTTTTT.

J is TRBJ2-3 and V is TRBV20-1; D not resolved. CDR3 length equals 11 residues. CDR1 and CDR2 from the germline V gene are DFQATT and SNEGSKA (reference sequence). Trimming took 3 bases from V and 2 from J, leaving 3 bases between them. The CDR3 sequence: CSARYTDTQYF. The CDR3 DNA reads TGCAGTGCTAGGTACACAGATACGCAGTATTTT.

This rearrangement joins TRBV6-4 to TRBJ1-2; no firm D call. Germline V gives CDR1 MRHNA, CDR2 SNTAGT. CDR3 length equals 14 residues. Trimming shortened V by 5 bases and J by 3 bases, and 13 bases separated the two germline ends. The DNA of the CDR3 is TGTGCCAGCAGTTTGAGGGCGGGAGACTATGGCTACACCTTC. Translated: CASSLRAGDYGYTF.

The chain uses TRBV6-1 and TRBJ2-1; D ambiguous. The CDR3 has 16 amino acids. V gave up 6 bases and J gave up 0 bases, with 15 bases separating them. From germline, CDR1 is MNHNS and CDR2 SASEGT. CDR3 in DNA: TGTGCCAGCAGGGAAAAACCCCCAGTCTCCTACAATGAGCAGTTCTTC. Encoded protein: CASREKPPVSYNEQFF.

The chain links TRBV7-6 to TRBJ2-5; D may be TRBD1 (5 bases). Germline V gene lookup returns CDR1 SGHVS and CDR2 FNYEAQ. Trimming shortened V by 5 bases and J by 1 base, and 11 bases separated the two germline ends. The CDR3 runs to 14 residues. The CDR3 nucleotides read TGTGCCAGCAGCCCCAGGGTCCCCCAAGAGACCCAGTACTTC. This gives the protein CASSPRVPQETQYF.

The CDR3 spells CSVVSGSEQYF. CDR3 DNA: TGCAGCGTCGTTAGCGGATCCGAGCAGTACTTC. This chain uses TRBV29-1 with TRBJ2-7, with D possibly TRBD2 on 6 matching bases. CDR3 length equals 11 residues. Germline CDR1 reads SQVTM; CDR2 reads ANQGSEA. V shed 6 bases and J shed 6 bases, with 12 bases lying between them.

The J gene is TRBJ2-2, the V gene TRBV30; 15 positions match TRBD2. CDR1 and CDR2 (germline): GTSNPN, SVGIG (reference sequence). V gave up 2 bases and J gave up 1 base; unmatched junction bases: 8. The CDR3 runs to 19 residues. DNA for the CDR3: TGTGCCTGGAGTAGGACTAGCGGGAGGGCCGGCATGAACACCGGGGAGCTGTTTTTT. It yields the protein CAWSRTSGRAGMNTGELFF.

This clone was counted a single time. The chain links TRBV6-6 to TRBJ2-7; 7 nucleotides line up with TRBD2. The CDR3 spans 16 residues. CDR1 and CDR2 from the germline V gene are MNHNY and SVGAGI (reference sequence). The trim removed 1 base at V and 0 bases at J, leaving 6 bases unmatched. The CDR3 protein is CASSYYPGGNSYEQYF. CDR3 coding DNA: TGTGCCAGCAGTTACTATCCCGGGGGGAACTCCTACGAGCAGTACTTC.

The V gene is TRBV9, the J gene TRBJ2-5, with 12 bases matching TRBD2. The junction had 5 bases not matched to a gene; V was cut back by 3 bases and J by 5 bases. The length of the CDR3 is 15 residues. CDR1 and CDR2 from the germline V gene are SGDLS and YYNGEE. DNA of the CDR3: TGTGCCAGCAGCGGGCTAGCGGGGGGGCCGGAGACCCAGTACTTC. This translates into CASSGLAGGPETQYF.

The genes are TRBV19 and TRBJ2-7; 9 nucleotides align to TRBD2. With 5 bases clipped from V and 0 bases from J, the junction kept 2 bases outside the gene matches. The CDR3 length is 14 residues. CDR1 is LNHDA, CDR2 SQIVND, per germline (reference sequence). This chain's CDR3 is CASSLAGSSYEQYF. The CDR3 DNA reads as TGTGCCAGTAGTCTAGCGGGAAGCTCCTACGAGCAGTACTTC. Combining the CDR3 with reference TRBV19 and TRBJ2-7 gives the whole variable domain DGGITQSPKYLFRKEGQNVTLSCEQNLNHDAMYWYRQDPGQGLRLIYYSQIVNDFQKGDIAEGYSVSREKKESFPLTVTSAQKNPTAFYLCASSLAGSSYEQYFGPGTRLTVT.

The chain couples TRBV29-1 to TRBJ1-1, with D perhaps TRBD1 (6 bases). The CDR3 sequence is 11 residues long. Germline V gene sequence: CDR1 SQVTM, CDR2 ANQGSEA. Trimming removed 7 bases from V and 8 bases from J, with 14 bases in between. This CDR3 reads CSAVGTREAFF. DNA for the CDR3: TGCAGCGCCGTAGGGACACGCGAAGCTTTCTTT.

The count of this clone is one. The V and J genes are TRBV5-1 and TRBJ1-2, with D hard to call. The CDR3 is 17 residues long. Germline V CDR1 and CDR2: SGHRS, YFSETQ. The V and J ends lost 4 bases and 2 bases respectively, with 21 bases between them. CDR3 in DNA: TGCGCCAGCAGCCCAAGATTCCGGCCGGGATCCAACTATGGCTACACCTTC. It codes for CASSPRFRPGSNYGYTF.

The chain combines TRBV4-1 with TRBJ1-1; 8 positions agree with TRBD1. The CDR3 is made up of 16 amino acids. J lost 1 base, V lost 1 base, and 5 bases had no gene match. The V gene's germline CDR1 is MGHRA and CDR2 YSYEKL. This CDR3 is CASSQVWTGRNTEAFF. The CDR3 nucleotides read TGCGCCAGCAGCCAAGTTTGGACAGGGCGGAACACTGAAGCTTTCTTT.

This clone was found once. The chain joins TRBV2 to TRBJ2-1; no clear D. Trimming left V 7 bases short and J 1 base short, with 2 bases between. CDR3 length equals 11 residues. Per germline, CDR1 SNHLY and CDR2 FYNNEI. CDR3 nucleotide sequence: TGTGCCAGCACTTCCTACAATGAGCAGTTCTTC. Amino acid sequence: CASTSYNEQFF.

The V call is TRBV19, the J call TRBJ1-5; D might be TRBD1 (6 bases). The ends were cut back, 0 bases at V and 1 base at J, with 13 bases in the middle. Germline CDR1 LNHDA, CDR2 SQIVND (reference sequence). The CDR3 is 17 amino acids. CDR3 bases: TGTGCCAGTAGTATAGAAACAGGGCCAGCGAGCAATCAGCCCCAGCATTTT. It codes for CASSIETGPASNQPQHF.